This TCR beta chain was identified in a study of cytomegalovirus exposure and HLA in healthy donors (dated by TCRdb to the late 2010s). For the wider study: In an earlier analysis of 550 to 750 of the donors, around 300 Gb of sequence data and 120 million or so unique TCR beta sequences from approximately 180 million T cells were reported. About 320 gigabases of sequencing data and 70 million to 100 million unique TCR sequences were included in an early release covering under 650 HLA-typed donors. Among the roughly 390 genotyped donors, about 85% belonged to the genetic ancestry cluster associated with self-reported Caucasian donors. The study aimed to test whether cataloging public T cell receptors could reveal signatures of past pathogen exposure. The T cell repertoires of several hundred subjects were profiled by immunosequencing and related to cytomegalovirus serostatus. Besides the first cohort of roughly 660 subjects, a separate validation cohort made up of roughly 120 different subjects was used. To predict cytomegalovirus infection status, the study brought together high-throughput TCR immunosequencing, statistical association of individual TCRs with disease status, and machine learning. A later analysis re-examined previously published TCR beta repertoires from roughly 650 donors and added high-resolution HLA genotyping to investigate patterns of TCR occurrence. Rather than using new phenotypic data, the later analysis identified candidate immune exposures from TCR beta sequences and from how often those sequences occurred across donors. An earlier analysis of about 600 of the donors used high-throughput TCR beta sequencing to judge whether each TCR beta V gene segment behaved as functional or pseudogenic. Donor age, sex, ethnicity and CMV serostatus were compiled alongside the repertoire data. A later genetic analysis used genome-wide SNP genotypes for about 60% of the 666 donors, treating that subset as a discovery cohort. Every repertoire in the discovery cohort had been generated on one and the same sequencing platform. HLA typing covered class I and class II loci at four-digit resolution. The number of typed donors differed by locus: about 629-640 for A, B, C, DRB1 and DQB1; about 520 for DQA1; roughly 600 for DPA1; and 450 to 480 for DPB1. A handful of DR-DQ haplotypes were handled as single units for association and clustering because linkage in the cohort was strong. Among about 410 genotyped donors of the cohort, an average of roughly 230,000 unique TCR beta nucleotide sequences was sequenced per donor, of which 15% to 20% were non-productive.

V is shortened by 0 bases, J by 1 base, and the region joining them spans 16 bases. The cysteine opens and the phenylalanine closes a CDR3 of 18 amino acids. Here the CDR3 DNA is all that survives: 54 bases in frame from base 1. CDR1 is given as SGHNT and CDR2 as YYREEE, both from the germline V gene (reference sequence). This clone is a singleton in its sample. The antigen it binds to is not known. Base qualities are missing; no much larger clone stands one base away. The cohort comprised fewer than 750 healthy bone marrow donors. All cohort members were sampled while nominally healthy, although unrecorded immune exposures were likely present. The donor was CMV seronegative and belonged to the group of over 300 seronegative cohort members. Every donor gave a peripheral blood sample, and the peripheral blood mononuclear cells from that sample were used for TCR beta sequencing. The Qiagen DNeasy Blood Extraction Kit was used to extract genomic DNA from the blood cell samples.

Library prep was done by the immunoSEQ multiplex PCR assay. A mixture of 60 forward primers for TCR Vbeta segments and 13 reverse primers for TCR Jbeta segments was used in the multiplex PCR. Amplification of the CDR3 region of rearranged TCR beta genes was performed with a multiplex PCR assay on genomic DNA. On the Illumina HiSeq System, the amplified TCR beta libraries were sequenced as 87-base-pair reads. For the original study's pipeline: In a later analysis, tens of millions of unique TCR beta chains were counted across the roughly 700 repertoires, and roughly 11 million of these chains were shared by at least two donors. To remove PCR and sequencing errors, raw reads were error-corrected and collapsed into unique sequences using a nearest-neighbor algorithm that merged closely related sequences. CDR3 sequences were aligned to IMGT reference sequences to assign V, D and J gene segments. For a sequence to be retained, a match of at least six nucleotides to both a V gene segment and a J gene segment was required. Rearrangements were classified as productive when the CDR3 lacked stop codons and remained in frame with V and J, and all other rearrangements were classified as non-productive. Following IMGT convention, CDR3 was defined as the stretch from the second conserved V-encoded cysteine to the conserved J-encoded phenylalanine. Sequences without an unambiguous match to a single V gene segment were excluded from the earlier analysis of 500 to 700 of the donors. In an earlier analysis of approximately 500 of the donors, a V segment was called functional when productive rearrangements were above 56.7%, and segregating when the standard deviation between donors exceeded 5%. A statistical classification framework was built to diagnose cytomegalovirus status from the catalog of TCR beta chain sequences. In a later analysis, V and J genes were assigned by comparing TCR nucleotide sequences against IMGT/GENE-DB human TR gene sequences. Using the TCRdist pipeline, a later analysis assigned CDR3 sequences along with most-parsimonious VDJ recombination scenarios. In a later analysis, every TCR beta chain was defined by the combination of its CDR3 amino acid sequence and its V-gene family, and reads without a unique V-gene family were dropped. A later analysis removed 550 to 700 highly shared, low-generation-probability nucleotide sequences to deal with suspected cross-contamination and a sequencing artifact. A later analysis calculated a clonal expansion index for each public chain from normalized within-repertoire ranks of inferred template counts. In a later analysis, generation probabilities were computed using a VDJ recombination model fitted to out-of-frame rearrangements, and the results were checked against IGoR. A later analysis scored TCR-TCR, TCR-HLA and TCR-CMV co-occurrence with hypergeometric tests, applying a repertoire-size bias correction to TCR pairs. A later analysis estimated false discovery rates by permuting HLA or CMV assignments 20 times. In a later analysis, co-occurring TCRs were grouped using DBSCAN, and TCRdist sequence similarity was added for clustering within HLA-allele-positive subsets. For co-occurrence clustering, repertoires with fewer than 30,000 or more than 120,000 public chains were excluded, along with 5 or 6 repertoires with anomalous nucleotide sharing. TCRdb retrieved this table from immuneACCESS and kept in-frame rearrangements only. Not all clones are present; in checked studies, unresolved V genes account for under half, and no reason is known for the remainder. Clone size and the V and J calls come from that table; the DNA yielded D and trimming. The sample has about 160,000 clones on record, about 80% of them singletons. Roughly 1.3% of the sample rests with the top ten.

Overall study results and their limits: The 87-base-pair reads could not distinguish some IMGT-functional V segments, including TRBV6-2 and TRBV6-3, so those segments were excluded. According to a later analysis, TCR association rates differed among HLA loci, with DRB1 alleles showing the most associated TCRs and HLA-C alleles showing the fewest. In vitro tests confirmed that three of the cytomegalovirus-associated TCR beta chains recognize cytomegalovirus antigens. A further reported finding was that TCR beta sequences accurately predicted the HLA-A and HLA-B alleles for most subjects in the first cohort. Presence/absence analyses assumed roughly uniform sequencing depth across donors, an assumption that may not hold. The classifier was reported to diagnose cytomegalovirus status with high specificity and sensitivity in both the original cohort and the validation cohort. An earlier analysis of roughly 570 of the donors showed that most TCR beta V segments appeared in productive rearrangements either about 87% or about 30% of the time, which broadly matched IMGT annotations. The cohort was sequenced for TCR beta chains only, and without alpha or paired-chain data the features that could be detected were limited. According to the authors, the approach could potentially be generalized to other disease states and immunological phenotypes. Most CMV-associated TCR beta chains appeared to be HLA-restricted in a later analysis, and the HLA associations seemed to be driven largely by CMV exposure. A later genetic analysis reported fewer N-insertions in productive TCRs among donors in an Asian-associated ancestry cluster than the roughly 720-donor mean. Strong co-occurrence of HLA alleles, especially DR and DQ, made assigning TCR associations to individual alleles difficult. A later genetic analysis associated a missense DCLRE1C variant with V-gene and J-gene trimming of TCR beta chains, and an independent cohort replicated the association. Linkage disequilibrium might explain the correlated functional status among segregating V segments, but an unknown experimental factor could not be excluded. A group of highly shared sequence variants was considered likely to be a technical artifact of the sequencing pipeline. While some public TCRs were present in many individuals, most TCR sequences turned up only very rarely across donors. Immune exposure information for the cohort was limited to CMV serostatus. Several of the top co-occurrence clusters appeared to be linked to parvovirus B19, influenza, CMV and Epstein-Barr virus, according to a later analysis. Specific HLA alleles were associated with 16,951 TCR beta sequences at a false discovery rate of 0.05 in a later analysis. A later analysis found that HLA-associated TCR beta chains were more clonally expanded and had lower generation probabilities than equally common non-associated chains. Because HLA typing was missing for some donors at each locus, association tests included only the typed subset. The earlier analysis of a few hundred of the donors excluded roughly 17 rarely observed V segments, including chromosome 9 orphons, because counts were too low. The study listed 150 to 200 TCR beta chains as associated with cytomegalovirus.

This TCR derives from a man aged 25-45 years in good health and CMV-seronegative. In this chain, TRBV5-4 is recombined with TRBJ2-2; 6 matching bases give a weak D call of TRBD2. What was sequenced was PBMCs. The CDR3: CASSLAPQGGENTGELFF. The DNA is as follows: TGTGCCAGCAGCTTGGCCCCCCAGGGCGGGGAGAACACCGGGGAGCTGTTTTTT.